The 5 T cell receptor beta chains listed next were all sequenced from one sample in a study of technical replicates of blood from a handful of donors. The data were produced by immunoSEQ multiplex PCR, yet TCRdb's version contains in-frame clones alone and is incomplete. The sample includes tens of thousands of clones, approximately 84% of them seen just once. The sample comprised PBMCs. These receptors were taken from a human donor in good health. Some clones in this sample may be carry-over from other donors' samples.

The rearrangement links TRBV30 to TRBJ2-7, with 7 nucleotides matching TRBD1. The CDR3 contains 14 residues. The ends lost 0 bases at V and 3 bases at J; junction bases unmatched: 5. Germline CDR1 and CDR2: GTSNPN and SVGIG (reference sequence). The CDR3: CAWSVDRARYEQYF. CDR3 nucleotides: TGTGCCTGGAGTGTCGACAGGGCGCGCTACGAGCAGTACTTC. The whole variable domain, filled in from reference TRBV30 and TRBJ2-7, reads SQTIHQWPATLVQPVGSPLSLECTVEGTSNPNLYWYRQAAGRGLQLLFYSVGIGQISSEVPQNLSASRPQDRQFILSSKKLLLSDSGFYLCAWSVDRARYEQYFGPGTRLTVT.

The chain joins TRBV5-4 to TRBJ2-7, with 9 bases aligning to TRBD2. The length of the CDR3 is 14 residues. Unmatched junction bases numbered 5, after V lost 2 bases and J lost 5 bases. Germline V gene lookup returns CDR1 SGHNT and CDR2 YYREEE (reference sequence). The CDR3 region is CASSFRAGGHEQYF. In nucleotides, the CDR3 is TGTGCCAGCAGCTTTCGAGCGGGAGGCCACGAGCAGTACTTC. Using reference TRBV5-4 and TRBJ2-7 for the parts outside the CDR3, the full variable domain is ETGVTQSPTHLIKTRGQQVTLRCSSQSGHNTVSWYQQALGQGPQFIFQYYREEENGRGNFPPRFSGLQFPNYSSELNVNALELDDSALYLCASSFRAGGHEQYFGPGTRLTVT.

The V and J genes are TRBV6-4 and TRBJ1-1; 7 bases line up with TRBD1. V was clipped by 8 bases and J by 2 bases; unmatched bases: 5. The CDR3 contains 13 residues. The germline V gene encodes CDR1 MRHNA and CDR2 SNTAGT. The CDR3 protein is CASRGTDNTEAFF. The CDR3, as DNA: TGTGCCAGCCGAGGGACAGATAACACTGAAGCTTTCTTT.

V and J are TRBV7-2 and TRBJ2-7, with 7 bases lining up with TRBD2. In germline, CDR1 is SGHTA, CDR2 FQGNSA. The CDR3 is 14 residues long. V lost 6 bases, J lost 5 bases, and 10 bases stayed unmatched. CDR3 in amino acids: CASSQGAGAHEQYF. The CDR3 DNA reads TGTGCCAGCAGTCAAGGGGCGGGAGCGCACGAGCAGTACTTC.

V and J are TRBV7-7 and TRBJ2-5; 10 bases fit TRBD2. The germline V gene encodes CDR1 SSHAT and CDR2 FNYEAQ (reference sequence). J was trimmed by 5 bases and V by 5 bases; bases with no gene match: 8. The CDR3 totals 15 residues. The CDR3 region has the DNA TGTGCCAGCAGCCCGGTGGTAGCGGGAGGTGAGACCCAGTACTTC. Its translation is CASSPVVAGGETQYF.